A single T cell receptor (beta chain) is shown here with its context. Its antigen has not been determined. Base-call qualities are not available, and no considerably larger clone is one nucleotide away. The sample originates from a study (dated by TCRdb to about 2016). The study in broad terms: The research examined where HIV persistence comes from in people whose immune systems controlled HIV infection without treatment.

The germline V gene sets CDR1 to MNHEY and CDR2 to SVGAGI. Its CDR3 holds 17 amino acids, cysteine through phenylalanine. The kept DNA is CDR3 alone, 51 bases in frame from the first base. Trimming at the junction amounts to 0 bases on V and 8 bases on J, and the germline ends lie 20 bases apart. Libraries were built with 5' RACE. Sequencing used an Illumina HiSeq 2000. TCRdb itself trimmed the public reads at Q25 with fastp, ran MiXCR and retained productive beta chains. Every entry covers one CDR3 protein and lists the most common genes and DNA from its rows. For this sample there are fewer than 600 distinct CDR3 sequences; approximately 20% appear just once. The leading ten clones occupy 22% of the sample.

This TCR came from a male donor with HIV. Sequencing used central memory T cells from blood PBMCs. The cell subset or site label of this sample denotes: central memory CD4+ T cells. The chain was built from TRBV6-5 and TRBJ2-1; possibly the D gene is TRBD2, per 5 matching bases. The CDR3 region: CASSYSKAVLPKDEQFF. The DNA sequence follows: TGTGCCAGCAGTTACTCGAAAGCGGTTCTTCCCAAGGATGAGCAGTTCTTC.